The 20 T cell receptor beta chains given below trace back to one sample, sequenced in a study of T cells in localized non-small cell lung cancer. Assay: immunoSEQ multiplex PCR; the TCRdb copy retains only in-frame clones and omits some. The table shows about 2,800 clones, with roughly 25% occurring only once. This specimen consisted of lung tumor tissue, obtained before any cancer treatment. The source of these receptors is a female donor at least 60 years old with stage III lung adenocarcinoma.

The genes are TRBV19 and TRBJ1-5; D is unresolved. With 1 base removed from V and 7 bases from J, the gap between germline ends came to 11 bases. Germline assignment: CDR1 LNHDA and CDR2 SQIVND (reference sequence). The length of the CDR3 is 14 residues. As DNA, the CDR3 is TGTGCCAGTAGTATAGTTCCTAATCGGCAGCCCCAGCATTTT. This codes for CASSIVPNRQPQHF. Supplemented by reference TRBV19 and TRBJ1-5, the full variable domain reads DGGITQSPKYLFRKEGQNVTLSCEQNLNHDAMYWYRQDPGQGLRLIYYSQIVNDFQKGDIAEGYSVSREKKESFPLTVTSAQKNPTAFYLCASSIVPNRQPQHFGDGTRLSIL.

This chain uses TRBV30 with TRBJ2-7; the D gene is possibly TRBD1 (5 bases). The CDR3 sequence is 13 residues long. Germline V CDR1 and CDR2: GTSNPN, SVGIG (reference sequence). Between the trimmed V and J ends, which lost 0 bases and 7 bases, there was a span of 13 bases. CDR3 protein: CAWSVGDFREQYF. The CDR3 region has the DNA TGTGCCTGGAGTGTAGGGGATTTTCGGGAGCAGTACTTC.

CDR3 residues: CASSLGPGNTEAFF. CDR3 nucleotides: TGCGCCAGCAGCTTGGGACCGGGGAACACTGAAGCTTTCTTT. The V gene is TRBV5-1, the J gene TRBJ1-1, with D unresolved. Trimming stripped 0 bases from V and 1 base from J, with 7 bases between. Germline CDR1 SGHRS, CDR2 YFSETQ. The CDR3 has 14 residues.

This clone has only a few counts. CDR3 bases: TGTGCCTTCCTCCGTGGACAGGGGTTTCGGGGCTACACCTTC. Its protein product is CAFLRGQGFRGYTF. V gene TRBV30 combines with J gene TRBJ1-2, with 9 bases matching TRBD1. J lost 8 bases, V lost 7 bases, and 14 bases had no gene match. This CDR3 spans 14 amino acids. The germline V gene has CDR1 GTSNPN and CDR2 SVGIG (reference sequence).

The J gene is TRBJ2-7, the V gene TRBV11-3; D perhaps matches TRBD1 (5 bases). The germline gives CDR1 SGHNT, CDR2 YENEEA. The CDR3 has 15 amino acids. Trimming removed 5 bases at V and 4 bases at J, with 18 bases between. The CDR3 DNA sequence: TGTGCCAGCAGCCCCCGGGCAGGGAATAGGTACGAGCAGTACTTC. Its translation is CASSPRAGNRYEQYF.

The chain couples TRBV30 to TRBJ1-3; unclear D gene. The CDR3 extends over 15 amino acids. Trimming removed 2 bases at V and 0 bases at J, with 11 bases between. Germline CDR1 GTSNPN, CDR2 SVGIG (reference sequence). This CDR3 reads CAWSRTGSSGNTIYF. The CDR3 coding sequence is TGTGCCTGGAGTCGGACGGGATCCTCTGGAAACACCATATATTTT.

This sequence joins TRBV9 and TRBJ2-7, with unresolved D. Germline V gene data show CDR1 as SGDLS and CDR2 as YYNGEE. The CDR3 length is 13 residues. Trimming left V 4 bases short and J 7 bases short, with 15 bases between. The CDR3 DNA reads as TGTGCCAGCAGCCCCCCCGTGGTGGGGGAGCAGTACTTC. It codes for CASSPPVVGEQYF.

The chain recombines TRBV28 with TRBJ1-5, with TRBD1 as a possible D gene (5 bases). Trimming left V 2 bases short and J 2 bases short, with 13 bases between. CDR3 length: 16 residues. Per the germline V gene, CDR1 is MDHEN and CDR2 is SYDVKM. The chain's CDR3 is CASSLIQVRGNQPQHF. CDR3 bases: TGTGCCAGCAGTTTAATACAGGTGAGGGGCAATCAGCCCCAGCATTTT.

V gene TRBV9 combines with J gene TRBJ1-2; the D is unclear. CDR1 SGDLS and CDR2 YYNGEE come from the germline V gene. The CDR3 totals 12 residues. The V end lost 9 bases, the J end lost 2 bases, and 11 bases lay between the germline ends. The chain's CDR3 is CANSGVNYGYTF. In DNA, the CDR3 is TGTGCCAACTCTGGAGTCAACTATGGCTACACCTTC. The whole variable domain, filled in from reference TRBV9 and TRBJ1-2, reads DSGVTQTPKHLITATGQRVTLRCSPRSGDLSVYWYQQSLDQGLQFLIQYYNGEERAKGNILERFSAQQFPDLHSELNLSSLELGDSALYFCANSGVNYGYTFGSGTRLTVV.

The V and J genes are TRBV28 and TRBJ2-2, with 9 bases aligning to TRBD2. V lost 2 bases and J lost 5; bases outside the gene matches: 6. The germline V gene encodes CDR1 MDHEN and CDR2 SYDVKM. CDR3 size: 16 residues. The DNA of the CDR3 is TGTGCCAGCAGTTTACCCGCCGGACTAGCGACCGGGGAGCTGTTTTTT. The encoded protein is CASSLPAGLATGELFF.

V is TRBV11-3 and J is TRBJ1-1; D might be TRBD1 (5 bases). This CDR3 has 14 amino acids. CDR1 and CDR2 from the germline V gene are SGHNT and YENEEA. Trimming removed 7 bases at V and 0 bases at J, with 12 bases between. CDR3 DNA: TGTGCCAGCACACTCGGGACGGTGAACACTGAAGCTTTCTTT. Its translation is CASTLGTVNTEAFF.

CDR3 coding DNA: TGTGCCTGGAGATCCCGCGGGATCACAGATACGCAGTATTTT. Translation: CAWRSRGITDTQYF. This chain links TRBV30 with TRBJ2-3; D is possibly TRBD2 (6 bases). With 3 bases removed from V and 2 bases from J, the gap between germline ends came to 12 bases. Per the germline V gene, CDR1 is GTSNPN and CDR2 is SVGIG (reference sequence). There are 14 residues in the CDR3.

The chain recombines TRBV25-1 with TRBJ1-1; D is unresolved. Trimming cost V 4 bases and J 1 base, with 13 bases left between them. CDR3 length: 15 amino acids. Germline V gene data show CDR1 as MGHDK and CDR2 as SYGVNS. CDR3 sequence: CASSGPAIQNTEAFF. The CDR3 DNA reads TGTGCCAGCAGTGGTCCGGCCATCCAGAACACTGAAGCTTTCTTT.

This clone was counted a few times. V usage is TRBV6-8 and J usage is TRBJ2-2; TRBD2 aligns across 7 bases. The CDR3 runs to 18 residues. With V trimmed by 2 bases and J by 3 bases, 12 bases remained unmatched. Per germline, CDR1 MNHGY and CDR2 SAAAGT. DNA of the CDR3: TGTGCCAGCAGTTACCGGGGAGGGCTACGACGGGACACCGGGGAGCTGTTTTTT. Amino acid sequence: CASSYRGGLRRDTGELFF.

This clone has more than one count but fewer than ten. The rearrangement joins TRBV6-8 to TRBJ2-3, with D uncertain. CDR3 length equals 12 residues. Germline V gene sequence: CDR1 MNHGY, CDR2 SAAAGT. V lost 6 bases, J lost 2 bases, and 6 bases lay in between. The CDR3: CASRPYTDTQYF. CDR3 coding DNA: TGTGCCAGCAGACCCTACACAGATACGCAGTATTTT.

This sequence joins TRBV19 and TRBJ2-7; possibly TRBD2 for D (7 bases). CDR1 is LNHDA, CDR2 SQIVND, per germline (reference sequence). V shed 6 bases and J shed 6 bases, with 18 bases lying between them. This CDR3 has 14 residues. The chain's CDR3 is CASSVDRSGGEQYF. CDR3 in DNA: TGTGCCAGTAGCGTAGACAGGTCGGGAGGCGAGCAGTACTTC.

The chain's CDR3 is CASSRTYETQYF. The DNA for the CDR3 is TGTGCCAGCAGCCGGACATACGAGACCCAGTACTTC. This rearrangement joins TRBV14 to TRBJ2-5; the D gene is possibly TRBD1 (5 bases). Germline V gene lookup returns CDR1 SGHDN and CDR2 FVKESK. The V end lost 4 bases, the J end lost 5 bases, and 8 bases lay between the germline ends. The CDR3 has 12 residues.

The sample holds a few counts of this clone. The chain uses TRBV9 and TRBJ2-1; tentatively, D is TRBD1 (6 bases). The CDR3 totals 16 residues. Germline assignment: CDR1 SGDLS and CDR2 YYNGEE. The germline V and J ends were trimmed by 0 bases and 4 bases, with 14 bases remaining between them. In DNA, the CDR3 is TGTGCCAGCAGCGTAGGGGCAGGGACATCGTACAATGAGCAGTTCTTC. Amino acid sequence: CASSVGAGTSYNEQFF.

This clone was seen a handful of times. The chain carries TRBV10-2 and TRBJ1-2; the D is unclear. CDR3 length: 14 amino acids. With 10 bases removed from V and 6 bases from J, the gap between germline ends came to 21 bases. Germline V gene lookup returns CDR1 WSHSY and CDR2 SAAADI. CDR3 in amino acids: CAISLGRHEDGYTF. DNA of the CDR3: TGCGCCATCAGCCTCGGTAGACATGAGGATGGCTACACCTTC.

This clone came up a few times. V usage is TRBV19 and J usage is TRBJ1-3; unclear D gene. The CDR3 totals 13 residues. The V end lost 5 bases, the J end lost 9 bases, and 14 bases lay between the germline ends. CDR1 and CDR2 from the germline V gene are LNHDA and SQIVND (reference sequence). DNA for the CDR3: TGTGCCAGTAGTCTCGGGTCCGGAGGCACCATATATTTT. Its translation is CASSLGSGGTIYF. The full variable domain, completed using reference TRBV19 and TRBJ1-3, is DGGITQSPKYLFRKEGQNVTLSCEQNLNHDAMYWYRQDPGQGLRLIYYSQIVNDFQKGDIAEGYSVSREKKESFPLTVTSAQKNPTAFYLCASSLGSGGTIYFGEGSWLTVV.